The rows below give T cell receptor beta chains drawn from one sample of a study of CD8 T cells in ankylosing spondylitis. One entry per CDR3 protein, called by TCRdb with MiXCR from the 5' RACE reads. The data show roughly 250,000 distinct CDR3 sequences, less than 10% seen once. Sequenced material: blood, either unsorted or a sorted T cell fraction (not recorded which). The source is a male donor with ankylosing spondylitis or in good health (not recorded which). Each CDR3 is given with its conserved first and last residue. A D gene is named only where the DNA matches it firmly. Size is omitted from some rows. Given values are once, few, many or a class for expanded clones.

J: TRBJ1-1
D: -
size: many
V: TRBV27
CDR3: CASSLWPLNTEAFF
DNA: TGTGCCAGCAGTTTGTGGCCGCTGAACACTGAAGCTTTCTTT

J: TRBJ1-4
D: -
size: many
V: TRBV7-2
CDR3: CASSPTPGGEKLFF
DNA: TGTGCCAGCAGCCCCACTCCTGGGGGTGAAAAACTGTTTTTT

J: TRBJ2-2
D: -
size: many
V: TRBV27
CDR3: CASSFRTAGTDGELFF
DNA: TGTGCCAGCAGTTTTCGGACAGCAGGAACCGACGGGGAGCTGTTTTTT

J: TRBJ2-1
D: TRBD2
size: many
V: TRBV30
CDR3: CAWRLAGGYEQFF
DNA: TGTGCCTGGCGACTAGCGGGAGGGTATGAGCAGTTCTTC

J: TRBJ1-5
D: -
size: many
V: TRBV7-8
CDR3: CASSLVRGRQPQHF
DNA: TGTGCCAGCAGCTTAGTTAGGGGAAGACAGCCCCAGCATTTT

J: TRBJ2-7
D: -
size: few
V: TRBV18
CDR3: CASSPPESHASGEQYF
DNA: TGTGCCAGCTCACCACCGGAGTCACATGCCTCGGGGGAGCAGTACTTC

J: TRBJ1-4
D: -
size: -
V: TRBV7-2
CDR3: CASSLVPGREKLFF
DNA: TGTGCCAGCAGCTTAGTTCCAGGACGCGAAAAACTGTTTTTT

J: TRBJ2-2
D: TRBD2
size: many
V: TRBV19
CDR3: CASTSGNTGELFF
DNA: TGTGCCTCGACTAGCGGGAACACCGGGGAGCTGTTTTTT

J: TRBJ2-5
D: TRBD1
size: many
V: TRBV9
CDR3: CASSHWDSQETQYF
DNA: TGTGCCAGCAGCCACTGGGACAGCCAAGAGACCCAGTACTTC

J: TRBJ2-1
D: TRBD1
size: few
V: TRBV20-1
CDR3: CRVRGQGYNEQFF
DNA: TGCAGGGTCCGGGGACAGGGTTACAATGAGCAGTTCTTC

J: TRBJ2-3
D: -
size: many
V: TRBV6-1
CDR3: CASSSGRARGDTQYF
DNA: TGTGCCAGCAGCTCAGGACGGGCAAGAGGAGATACGCAGTATTTT

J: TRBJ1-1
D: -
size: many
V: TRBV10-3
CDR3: CAISESRPMNTEAFF
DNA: TGTGCCATCAGTGAGTCGAGACCGATGAACACTGAAGCTTTCTTT

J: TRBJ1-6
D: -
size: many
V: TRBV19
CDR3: CASSIVGFNSPLHF
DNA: TGTGCCAGTAGTATTGTAGGATTCAATTCACCCCTCCACTTT

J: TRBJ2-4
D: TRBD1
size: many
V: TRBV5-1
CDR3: CASSLGQGENIQYF
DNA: TGCGCCAGCAGCTTGGGGCAGGGGGAAAACATTCAGTACTTC

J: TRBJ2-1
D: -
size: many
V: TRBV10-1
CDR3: CASSESGRWEQFF
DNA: TGCGCCAGCAGTGAGTCGGGGCGCTGGGAGCAGTTCTTC

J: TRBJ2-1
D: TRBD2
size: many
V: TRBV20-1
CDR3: CSAGLAGSYNEQFF
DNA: TGCAGTGCGGGTCTAGCGGGGAGCTACAATGAGCAGTTCTTC

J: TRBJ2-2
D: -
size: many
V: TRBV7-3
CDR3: CASSFPGASENTGELFF
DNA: TGTGCCAGCAGCTTCCCCGGAGCTAGCGAGAACACCGGGGAGCTGTTTTTT

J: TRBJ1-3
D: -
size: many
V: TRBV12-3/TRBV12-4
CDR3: CASSLNSGNTIYF
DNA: TGTGCCAGCAGTTTGAACAGTGGGAACACCATATATTTT

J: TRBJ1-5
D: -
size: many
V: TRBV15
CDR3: CATSRVEGSDQPQHF
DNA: TGTGCCACCAGCAGAGTCGAGGGGTCTGATCAGCCCCAGCATTTT

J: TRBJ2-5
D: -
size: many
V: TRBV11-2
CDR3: CASSLWGRETQYF
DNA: TGTGCCAGCAGCTTATGGGGAAGAGAGACCCAGTACTTC

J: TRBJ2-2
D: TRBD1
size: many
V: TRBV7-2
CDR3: CASSLKIPGQGTGELFF
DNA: TGTGCCAGCAGCTTGAAAATTCCGGGACAGGGGACCGGGGAGCTGTTTTTT

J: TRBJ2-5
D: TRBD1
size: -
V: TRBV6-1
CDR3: CATDWTGGETQYF
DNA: TGTGCCACCGATTGGACAGGGGGAGAGACCCAGTACTTC

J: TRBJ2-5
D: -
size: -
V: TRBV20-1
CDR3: CSHHIGTNQGTQYF
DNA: TGCAGTCATCACATCGGGACGAACCAAGGGACCCAGTACTTC

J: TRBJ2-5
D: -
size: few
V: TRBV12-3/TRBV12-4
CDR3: CASTLGGAVTQYF
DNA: TGTGCCAGCACCCTAGGGGGGGCGGTGACCCAGTACTTC

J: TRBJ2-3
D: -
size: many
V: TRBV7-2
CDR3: CASSSTGSSTPTDTQYF
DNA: TGTGCCAGCAGCTCCACAGGGTCCTCCACTCCCACAGATACGCAGTATTTT

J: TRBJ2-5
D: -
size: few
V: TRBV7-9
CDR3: CASSFAEGQSVTQYF
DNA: TGTGCCAGCAGCTTCGCGGAGGGACAGTCGGTAACCCAGTACTTC

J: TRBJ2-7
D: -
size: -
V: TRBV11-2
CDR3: CASTPLGYGGSYEQYF
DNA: TGTGCCAGCACCCCCCTCGGTTACGGCGGCTCCTACGAGCAGTACTTC

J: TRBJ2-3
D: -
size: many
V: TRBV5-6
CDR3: CASSSVVTDTQYF
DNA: TGTGCCAGCAGCTCGGTGGTAACAGATACGCAGTATTTT

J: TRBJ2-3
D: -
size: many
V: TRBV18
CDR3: CASSPVGDGGDTQYF
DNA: TGTGCCAGCTCACCGGTGGGAGACGGTGGAGATACGCAGTATTTT

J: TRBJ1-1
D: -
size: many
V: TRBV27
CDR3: CASSPRDTYTEAFF
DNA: TGTGCCAGCAGTCCACGGGACACCTACACTGAAGCTTTCTTT

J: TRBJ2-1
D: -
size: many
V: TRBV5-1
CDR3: CASSRWYWPYNEQFF
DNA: TGCGCCAGCAGCCGATGGTATTGGCCCTACAATGAGCAGTTCTTC

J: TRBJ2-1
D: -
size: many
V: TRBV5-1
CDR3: CASRERDNDEQFF
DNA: TGCGCCAGCAGGGAGCGGGACAACGATGAGCAGTTCTTC

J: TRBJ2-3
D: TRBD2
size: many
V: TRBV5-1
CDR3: CASSLELAGDTQYF
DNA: TGCGCCAGCAGCTTGGAACTAGCGGGAGATACGCAGTATTTT

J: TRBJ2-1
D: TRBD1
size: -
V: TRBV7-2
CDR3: CASSPRTGRYNEQFF
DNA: TGTGCCAGCAGCCCCCGGACAGGAAGGTACAATGAGCAGTTCTTC

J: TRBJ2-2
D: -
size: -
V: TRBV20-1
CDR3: CSARDPTRPTGELFF
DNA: TGCAGTGCTAGAGATCCGACAAGACCCACCGGGGAGCTGTTTTTT

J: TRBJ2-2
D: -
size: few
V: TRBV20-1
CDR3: CSARDRRGLNTGELFF
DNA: TGCAGTGCTAGAGATCGGAGGGGGCTGAACACCGGGGAGCTGTTTTTT

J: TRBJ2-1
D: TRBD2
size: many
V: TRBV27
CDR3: CASRPGLAGGNEQFF
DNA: TGTGCCAGCCGCCCAGGACTAGCGGGGGGGAATGAGCAGTTCTTC

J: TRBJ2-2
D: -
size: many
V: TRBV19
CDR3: CASSKRGAYTGELFF
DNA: TGTGCCAGTAGTAAAAGGGGCGCCTATACCGGGGAGCTGTTTTTT

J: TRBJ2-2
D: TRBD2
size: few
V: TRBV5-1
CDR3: CASSLGAGANTGELFF
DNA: TGCGCCAGCAGCTTGGGGGCGGGAGCCAACACCGGGGAGCTGTTTTTT

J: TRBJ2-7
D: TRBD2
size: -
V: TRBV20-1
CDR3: CSAGTLAGGTYEQYF
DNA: TGCAGTGCTGGTACACTAGCGGGGGGAACCTACGAGCAGTACTTC

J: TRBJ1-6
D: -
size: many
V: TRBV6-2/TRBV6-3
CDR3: CASSGIGSPSPLHF
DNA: TGTGCCAGCAGTGGGATTGGGAGTCCTTCACCCCTCCACTTT

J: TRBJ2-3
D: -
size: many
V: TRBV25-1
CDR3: CASRQSTDTQYF
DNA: TGTGCCAGCCGCCAAAGCACAGATACGCAGTATTTT

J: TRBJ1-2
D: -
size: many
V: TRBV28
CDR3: CASSPSKGGYTF
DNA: TGTGCCAGCAGTCCGAGCAAGGGTGGCTACACCTTC

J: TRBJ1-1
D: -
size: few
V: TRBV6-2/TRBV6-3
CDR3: CASMAGLITEAFF
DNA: TGTGCCAGCATGGCCGGTCTCATCACTGAAGCTTTCTTT

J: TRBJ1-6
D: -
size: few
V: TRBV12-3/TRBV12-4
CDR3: CASSLGRYNSPLHF
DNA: TGTGCCAGCAGTTTAGGACGGTATAATTCACCCCTCCACTTT

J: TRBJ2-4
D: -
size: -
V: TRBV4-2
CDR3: CASSQVGSVNIQYF
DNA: TGTGCCAGCAGCCAAGTTGGGTCGGTAAACATTCAGTACTTC

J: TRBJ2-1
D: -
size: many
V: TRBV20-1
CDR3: CSARGFGGGTYNEQFF
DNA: TGCAGTGCTAGGGGCTTCGGAGGGGGAACCTACAATGAGCAGTTCTTC

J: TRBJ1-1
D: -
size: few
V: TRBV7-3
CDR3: CASSLDRWEAFF
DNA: TGTGCCAGCAGCCTTGACAGGTGGGAAGCTTTCTTT

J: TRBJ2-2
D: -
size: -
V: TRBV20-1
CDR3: CSAADGSKSTGELFF
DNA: TGCAGTGCTGCAGACGGGTCGAAGAGTACCGGGGAGCTGTTTTTT

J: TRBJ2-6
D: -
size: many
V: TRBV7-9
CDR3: CASSLEGRHRGANVLTF
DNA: TGTGCCAGCAGCTTAGAGGGGCGACACAGAGGGGCCAACGTCCTGACTTTC

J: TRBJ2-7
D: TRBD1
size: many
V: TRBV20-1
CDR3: CSASTDRGSREQYF
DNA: TGCAGTGCCTCAACGGACAGGGGATCGCGGGAGCAGTACTTC

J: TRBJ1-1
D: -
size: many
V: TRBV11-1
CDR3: CASSLAIRGVSRGTEAFF
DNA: TGTGCCAGCAGCTTAGCGATTCGGGGGGTTTCGAGAGGGACTGAAGCTTTCTTT

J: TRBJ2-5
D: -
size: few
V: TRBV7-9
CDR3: CASTPGPQETQYF
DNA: TGTGCCAGCACTCCGGGGCCCCAAGAGACCCAGTACTTC

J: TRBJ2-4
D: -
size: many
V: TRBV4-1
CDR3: CASSHITRGLKNIQYF
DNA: TGCGCCAGCAGCCATATAACGCGGGGGCTTAAAAACATTCAGTACTTC